The clone carrying this T cell receptor (beta chain) was picked up many times. The antigen remains undetermined. Trimming stripped 3 bases from V and 1 base from J, with 7 bases between. The CDR3 has 15 residues. The germline CDR1 and CDR2 sequences are LNHNV and YYDKDF (reference sequence). One entry per CDR3 protein results from TCRdb running MiXCR on the reads. The repertoire has some 300,000 distinct CDR3 sequences, approximately 14% of them found once; the top ten carry roughly 8.7%. These data originate in a study of T cell repertoires in cytomegalovirus infection. About the research overall: Indicated by public TCR beta signatures were CMV infection and matching HLA type. Study-wide results and limits: The response measured ex vivo was dominated by TCR beta clonotypes (HLA-C-restricted and CMV-specific). Cumulative frequency (of public TCR beta family members) identified carriers of CMV plus the relevant HLA.

V gene TRBV15 combines with J gene TRBJ1-6; possible D gene TRBD1, 6 bases. Sample: PBMCs. The clonotype comes from a human donor in good health (CMV status not recorded). Some clones in this sample may be carry-over from other donors' samples. CDR3 region: CATSRTGSYNSPLHF. DNA for the CDR3: TGTGCCACCAGCAGGACAGGTTCCTATAATTCACCCCTCCACTTT.